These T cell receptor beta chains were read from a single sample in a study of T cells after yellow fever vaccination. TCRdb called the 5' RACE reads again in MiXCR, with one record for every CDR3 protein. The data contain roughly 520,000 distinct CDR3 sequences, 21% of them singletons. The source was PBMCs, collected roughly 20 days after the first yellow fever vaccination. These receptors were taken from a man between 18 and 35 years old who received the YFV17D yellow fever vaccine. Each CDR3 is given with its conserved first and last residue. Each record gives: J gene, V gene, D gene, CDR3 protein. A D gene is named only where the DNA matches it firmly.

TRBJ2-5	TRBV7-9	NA	CASSLGPLVQETQYF
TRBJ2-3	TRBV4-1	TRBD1	CASSRPTGADTQSF
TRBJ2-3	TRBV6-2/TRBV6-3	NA	CASSSEGGGGRTDTQYF
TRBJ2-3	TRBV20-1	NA	CSARQGLTATQYF
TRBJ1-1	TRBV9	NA	CASSAGPTDTEAFF
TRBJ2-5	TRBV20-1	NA	CSAVQETQYF
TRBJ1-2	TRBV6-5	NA	CASSSTGRYGYTF
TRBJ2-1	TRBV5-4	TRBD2	CASSSAGGYHNEQFF
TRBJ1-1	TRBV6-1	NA	CASSPRHGTEAFF
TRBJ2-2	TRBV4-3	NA	CASSQEGLNRVGVGELFF
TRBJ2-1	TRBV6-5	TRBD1	CASSYGGRLDRALVREQFF
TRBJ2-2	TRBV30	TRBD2	CAWNRGGGELFF
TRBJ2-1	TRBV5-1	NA	CASTFSYNEQFF
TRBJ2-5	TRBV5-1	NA	CASLGIETQYF
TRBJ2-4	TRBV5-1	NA	CASSLTTSPQNIQYF
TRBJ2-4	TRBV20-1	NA	CSALINIQYF
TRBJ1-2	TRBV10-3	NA	CAISEGKTTRYGYTF
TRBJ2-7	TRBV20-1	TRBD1	CSARGPTRDRGEYDEQYF
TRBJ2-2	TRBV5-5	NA	CASSLGGIGSANTGELFF
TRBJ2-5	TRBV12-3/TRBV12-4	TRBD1	CASSPRQGLVTQYF
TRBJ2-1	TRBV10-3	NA	CAISGGVRGLSEQFF
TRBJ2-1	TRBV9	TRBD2	CASSPRGGTSRNEQFF
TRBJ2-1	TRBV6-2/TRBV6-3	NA	CASSYSNVREQFF